This T cell receptor (beta chain) was identified during a study of blood T cell repertoires in COVID-19. On the study more broadly: Nucleic acid was either cDNA or gDNA, and it came from T cells, B-cell-depleted T cells, or PBMCs.

The V gene's germline CDR1 is KGHSH and CDR2 LQKENI. The germline V and J ends were trimmed by 2 bases and 7 bases, with 11 bases remaining between them. The CDR3 runs 13 residues. Sequenced by immunoSEQ multiplex PCR; TCRdb stores in-frame clones only, minus some. The profile shows about 150,000 clones, roughly nine tenths of them singletons. The TCR was taken from a woman between 40 and 50 years old who had been exposed to COVID-19. This chain connects TRBV18 to TRBJ1-2; D is uncertain. The specimen was PBMCs or T cells enriched from blood (not recorded which). CDR3 DNA sequence: TGTGCCAGCTCACCAGGGGAGGAGACTGGCTACACCTTC. Amino acid sequence: CASSPGEETGYTF.